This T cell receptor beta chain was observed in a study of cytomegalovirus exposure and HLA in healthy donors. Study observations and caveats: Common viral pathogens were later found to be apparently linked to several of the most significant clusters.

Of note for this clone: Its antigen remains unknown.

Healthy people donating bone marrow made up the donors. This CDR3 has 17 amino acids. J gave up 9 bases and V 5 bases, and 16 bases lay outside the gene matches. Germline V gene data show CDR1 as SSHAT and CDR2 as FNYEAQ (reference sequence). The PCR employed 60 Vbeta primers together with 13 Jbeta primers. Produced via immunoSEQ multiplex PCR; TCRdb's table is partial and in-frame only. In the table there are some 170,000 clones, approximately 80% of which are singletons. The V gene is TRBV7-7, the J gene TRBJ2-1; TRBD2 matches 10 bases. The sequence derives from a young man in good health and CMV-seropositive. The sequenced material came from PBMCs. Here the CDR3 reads CASSDDPGLAGAGEQFF. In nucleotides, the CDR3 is TGTGCCAGCAGCGACGACCCGGGGCTAGCGGGGGCGGGTGAGCAGTTCTTC.